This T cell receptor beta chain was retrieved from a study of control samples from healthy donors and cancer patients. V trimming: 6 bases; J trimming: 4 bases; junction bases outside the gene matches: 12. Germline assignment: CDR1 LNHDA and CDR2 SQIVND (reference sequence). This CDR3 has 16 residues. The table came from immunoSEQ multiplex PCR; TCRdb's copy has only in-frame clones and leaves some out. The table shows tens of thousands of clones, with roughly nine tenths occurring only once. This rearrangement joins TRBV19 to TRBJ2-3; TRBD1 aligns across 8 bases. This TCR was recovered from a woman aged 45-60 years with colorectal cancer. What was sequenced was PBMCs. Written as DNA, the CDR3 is TGTGCCAGTAGCAGTGAGTCAGGGGGCGGGGCAGATACGCAGTATTTT. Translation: CASSSESGGGADTQYF. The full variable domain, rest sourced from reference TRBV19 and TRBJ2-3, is DGGITQSPKYLFRKEGQNVTLSCEQNLNHDAMYWYRQDPGQGLRLIYYSQIVNDFQKGDIAEGYSVSREKKESFPLTVTSAQKNPTAFYLCASSSESGGGADTQYFGPGTRLTVL.